Described below is a single T cell receptor beta chain sequence and its context. Authors' processing steps: Amplification of reference gene primers was used by the study to estimate nucleated cell counts. Repertoires were generated with immunoSEQ multiplex PCR, while TCRdb's copy carries only in-frame clones and drops some. Clone size and the V and J calls come from that table; the DNA yielded D and trimming. This sample has approximately 29,000 clones, with approximately 93% found just once. The data derive from a study of blood T cell repertoires in COVID-19. Study at large: Samples representing acute and convalescent COVID-19 were sourced from the United States, Italy and Spain. PBMCs, B-cell-depleted T cells, or T cells provided the cDNA or gDNA that made up the material.

Followed longitudinally, the Seattle patients had been enrolled during active infection. Looked up from germline, CDR1 is SGHDN and CDR2 is FVKESK. The CDR3 consists of 15 residues. Trimming cost V 1 base and J 4 bases, with 11 bases left between them. The sample was peripheral blood. This clonotype was obtained from a woman aged 70-85 years with COVID-19, enrolled during active disease. The chain carries TRBV14 and TRBJ1-3; D may be TRBD1 (5 bases). The CDR3 reads CASSQVPTVGNTIYF. In nucleotides, the CDR3 is TGTGCCAGCAGCCAAGTGCCGACAGTCGGAAACACCATATATTTT.